Below, one TCR beta chain is given with its context. Trimming removed 0 bases from V and 4 bases from J, with 13 bases in between. The CDR3 covers 15 residues. Germline lookup yields CDR1 SGHRS and CDR2 YFSETQ. The data were obtained in a study of cytomegalovirus exposure and HLA in healthy donors. PCR employed 60 Vbeta and 13 Jbeta primers. The protocol was immunoSEQ multiplex PCR, while the TCRdb copy is restricted to in-frame clones and leaves out a portion. Here the sample spans around 150,000 clones, around 10% being singletons. This rearrangement joins TRBV5-1 to TRBJ1-2; D perhaps matches TRBD1 (6 bases). Input material: PBMCs. This sequence originates from a male donor in good health and CMV-seronegative. The CDR3: CASSLGPRGSYGYTF. The CDR3 coding sequence is TGCGCCAGCAGCTTGGGGCCTAGGGGGAGCTATGGCTACACCTTC.